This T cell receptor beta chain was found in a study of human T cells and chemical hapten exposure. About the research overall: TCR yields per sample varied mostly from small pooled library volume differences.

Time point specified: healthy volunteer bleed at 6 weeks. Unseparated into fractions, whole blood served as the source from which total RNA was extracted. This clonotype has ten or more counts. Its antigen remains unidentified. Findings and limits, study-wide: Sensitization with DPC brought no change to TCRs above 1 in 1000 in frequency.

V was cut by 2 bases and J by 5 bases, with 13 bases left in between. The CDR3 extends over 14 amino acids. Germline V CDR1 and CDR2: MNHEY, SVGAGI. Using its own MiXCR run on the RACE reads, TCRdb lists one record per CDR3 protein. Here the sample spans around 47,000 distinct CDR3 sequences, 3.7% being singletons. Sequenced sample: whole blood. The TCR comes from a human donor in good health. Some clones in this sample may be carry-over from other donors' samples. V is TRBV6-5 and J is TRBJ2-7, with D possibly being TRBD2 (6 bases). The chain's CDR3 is CASSYAGLENEQYF. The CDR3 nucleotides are TGTGCCAGCAGTTACGCGGGGCTAGAGAACGAGCAGTACTTC.